These T cell receptor beta chains were read from a single sample in a study of blood T cells in healthy people across ages. One entry per CDR3 protein, called by TCRdb with MiXCR from the 5' RACE reads. The sample shows around 620,000 distinct CDR3 sequences, about 26% of them seen only once. Sample: blood. The receptors shown here come from a woman between 65 and 79 years old in good health. Both conserved end residues are part of each CDR3. A D gene is named only where the DNA matches it firmly. Only some rows state a clone size, as once, few, many or a class for expanded clones.

d_gene: NA; v_gene: TRBV19; abundance: NA; j_gene: TRBJ2-4; CDR3aa: CASSMAVAKNIQYF; CDR3nt: TGTGCCAGTAGTATGGCTGTAGCCAAAAACATTCAGTACTTC
d_gene: TRBD1; v_gene: TRBV7-2; abundance: NA; j_gene: TRBJ1-2; CDR3aa: CASSFATGDYGYTF; CDR3nt: TGTGCCAGCAGCTTCGCCACAGGGGATTATGGCTACACCTTC
d_gene: TRBD1; v_gene: TRBV9; abundance: few; j_gene: TRBJ1-3; CDR3aa: CASSNSPTGDSGNTIYF; CDR3nt: TGTGCCAGCAGCAACAGCCCGACAGGGGACTCTGGAAACACCATATATTTT
d_gene: NA; v_gene: TRBV12-3/TRBV12-4; abundance: NA; j_gene: TRBJ1-2; CDR3aa: CASTRQSFYGYTF; CDR3nt: TGTGCCAGCACCAGACAGAGTTTTTATGGCTACACCTTC
d_gene: NA; v_gene: TRBV4-3; abundance: few; j_gene: TRBJ1-6; CDR3aa: CASSQGGRTRNSPLHF; CDR3nt: TGCGCCAGCAGCCAAGGTGGGCGGACGCGGAATTCACCCCTCCACTTT
d_gene: NA; v_gene: TRBV29-1; abundance: many; j_gene: TRBJ1-4; CDR3aa: CSVVWQAPLMFF; CDR3nt: TGCAGCGTTGTCTGGCAGGCCCCTTTAATGTTTTTT
d_gene: NA; v_gene: TRBV18; abundance: NA; j_gene: TRBJ1-5; CDR3aa: CASSPGAGQPQHF; CDR3nt: TGTGCCAGCTCCCCGGGGGCGGGCCAGCCCCAGCATTTT
d_gene: TRBD1; v_gene: TRBV5-1; abundance: once; j_gene: TRBJ1-3; CDR3aa: CASSSTPGTVRNTIYF; CDR3nt: TGCGCCAGCAGCTCTACCCCCGGGACAGTCAGAAACACCATATATTTT
d_gene: TRBD1; v_gene: TRBV7-6; abundance: NA; j_gene: TRBJ2-7; CDR3aa: CASSRSGQSSYEQYF; CDR3nt: TGTGCCAGCAGCCGGTCGGGACAGAGCTCCTACGAGCAGTACTTC
d_gene: NA; v_gene: TRBV6-4; abundance: NA; j_gene: TRBJ1-4; CDR3aa: CASSVPSSGTLGTNEKLFF; CDR3nt: TGTGCCAGCAGTGTTCCATCCTCCGGGACACTGGGAACTAATGAAAAACTGTTTTTT
d_gene: NA; v_gene: TRBV6-2/TRBV6-3; abundance: NA; j_gene: TRBJ1-5; CDR3aa: CASNLSRGQPQHF; CDR3nt: TGTGCCAGCAACCTCTCCCGAGGACAGCCCCAGCATTTT
d_gene: NA; v_gene: TRBV7-2; abundance: NA; j_gene: TRBJ2-5; CDR3aa: CASSLEVEGSRSF; CDR3nt: TGTGCCAGCAGCTTAGAAGTGGAGGGGTCCCGAAGTTTC
d_gene: NA; v_gene: TRBV11-2; abundance: NA; j_gene: TRBJ1-1; CDR3aa: CASSLDRVNGAFF; CDR3nt: TGTGCCAGCAGCTTAGACAGGGTTAACGGAGCTTTCTTT
d_gene: NA; v_gene: TRBV6-5; abundance: NA; j_gene: TRBJ2-3; CDR3aa: CASSYRRPGDTQYF; CDR3nt: TGTGCCAGCAGTTATCGCCGGCCCGGGGATACGCAGTATTTT
d_gene: NA; v_gene: TRBV4-3; abundance: few; j_gene: TRBJ2-5; CDR3aa: CASSHQVGETQYF; CDR3nt: TGCGCCAGCAGCCACCAGGTGGGGGAGACCCAGTACTTC
d_gene: TRBD1; v_gene: TRBV5-1; abundance: NA; j_gene: TRBJ2-4; CDR3aa: CASSSTMTGAAIQYF; CDR3nt: TGCGCCAGCAGCTCCACTATGACAGGGGCCGCCATTCAGTACTTC
d_gene: NA; v_gene: TRBV7-9; abundance: NA; j_gene: TRBJ2-1; CDR3aa: CASSLGPLYEQFF; CDR3nt: TGTGCCAGCAGCTTAGGACCCCTGTATGAGCAGTTCTTC
d_gene: NA; v_gene: TRBV12-3/TRBV12-4; abundance: few; j_gene: TRBJ1-1; CDR3aa: CASRAQGSLNTEAFF; CDR3nt: TGTGCCAGCAGGGCCCAGGGCAGCTTGAACACTGAAGCTTTCTTT